The 14 T cell receptor beta chains in this list originate from one sample, sequenced in a study of neurological immune-mediated disorders. A single record per CDR3 protein comes from TCRdb applying MiXCR to the 5' RACE reads. The sample holds roughly 50,000 distinct CDR3 sequences; roughly 24% are singletons and the top ten take around a quarter. Sequenced material: PBMCs. These receptors were collected from a woman between 65 and 79 years old in good health.

In its sample, this clonotype was seen many times. The chain joins TRBV28 to TRBJ1-1, with D perhaps TRBD1 (5 bases). Germline V gene lookup returns CDR1 MDHEN and CDR2 SYDVKM. This CDR3 has 15 amino acids. Trimming stripped 6 bases from V and 4 bases from J, with 18 bases between. The CDR3 sequence is CASSRRGVGSTEAFF. The CDR3 nucleotides read TGTGCCAGCAGCCGACGAGGGGTGGGGAGCACTGAAGCTTTCTTT.

This clonotype was seen many times. The J gene is TRBJ1-4, the V gene TRBV10-3; a possible D gene is TRBD1 (5 bases). In germline, CDR1 is ENHRY, CDR2 SYGVKD. The ends were cut back, 8 bases at V and 4 bases at J, with 17 bases in the middle. There are 15 residues in the CDR3. CDR3 sequence: CAIGGPDGHNEKLFF. DNA for the CDR3: TGTGCCATCGGAGGGCCGGACGGACATAATGAAAAACTGTTTTTT.

This clonotype was counted once. The junction departs from the called germline gene at one end, perhaps through a read error. The V gene is TRBV7-9, the J gene TRBJ2-2; TRBD2 is a possible D gene (5 bases). This CDR3 spans 15 amino acids. Germline assignment: CDR1 SEHNR and CDR2 FQNEAQ (reference sequence). The CDR3 DNA reads as TGTGCCAGAAGCTTAATAGCGATGACCACCGGGGAGCTGTTTTTT. This translates into CARSLIAMTTGELFF.

This clonotype appeared many times. The chain employs TRBV13 and TRBJ2-2; tentative D call: TRBD2 (6 bases). The V gene lost 7 bases and the J gene lost 3 bases, with 12 bases spanning the gap. CDR3 length: 14 residues. Per the germline V gene, CDR1 is PRHDT and CDR2 is FYEKMQ (reference sequence). The CDR3: CASTEGLYTGELFF. CDR3 sequence (DNA): TGTGCCAGCACCGAGGGACTTTACACCGGGGAGCTGTTTTTT. Filled out from reference TRBV13 and TRBJ2-2, the complete variable domain reads AAGVIQSPRHLIKEKRETATLKCYPIPRHDTVYWYQQGPGQDPQFLISFYEKMQSDKGSIPDRFSAQQFSDYHSELNMSSLELGDSALYFCASTEGLYTGELFFGEGSRLTVL.

This clonotype showed up many times. This chain joins TRBV12-3 or TRBV12-4 and TRBJ2-3, with 7 bases identical to TRBD1. The CDR3 consists of 14 residues. With 6 bases clipped from V and 6 bases from J, the junction kept 9 bases outside the gene matches. The CDR3 DNA follows: TGTGCCAGCAGGTCGACAGGGCACTCGGATACGCAGTATTTT. Translating gives CASRSTGHSDTQYF.

The V and J genes are TRBV5-1 and TRBJ2-7; TRBD1 matches at 8 bases. With V trimmed by 7 bases and J by 7 bases, 16 bases remained unmatched. Germline assignment: CDR1 SGHRS and CDR2 YFSETQ. CDR3 length equals 15 residues. The DNA for the CDR3 is TGCGCCAGCTCGGCACAGACAGGGGCGGTGGAGGAGCAGTACTTC. Translation: CASSAQTGAVEEQYF.

This clonotype was recorded many times. V gene TRBV5-5 combines with J gene TRBJ2-7; perhaps TRBD1 as D (6 bases). The germline V and J ends were trimmed by 0 bases and 0 bases, with 10 bases remaining between them. CDR1 is SGHKS and CDR2 is YYEKEE in the germline V gene (reference sequence). This CDR3 has 15 residues. The CDR3 here is CASSLATDSSYEQYF. CDR3 DNA: TGTGCCAGCAGCTTGGCCACGGACAGCTCCTACGAGCAGTACTTC.

This clonotype was seen only a few times. The chain carries TRBV28 and TRBJ1-2; D is possibly TRBD1 (5 bases). Trimming stripped 2 bases from V and 4 bases from J, with 8 bases between. The CDR3 consists of 13 residues. CDR1 is MDHEN and CDR2 is SYDVKM in the germline V gene. CDR3 protein: CASSLGQGYGYTF. The CDR3 DNA reads TGTGCCAGCAGTTTAGGGCAGGGCTATGGCTACACCTTC.

This clonotype was detected ten times or more. J is TRBJ2-3 and V is TRBV29-1; possible D gene TRBD2, 5 bases. This CDR3 comprises 14 residues. Germline CDR1 SQVTM, CDR2 ANQGSEA. The V and J ends lost 6 bases and 4 bases respectively, with 17 bases between them. The CDR3 DNA reads TGCAGCGTCTCACGCGGGCCCGCCGCAGATACGCAGTATTTT. It specifies CSVSRGPAADTQYF.

This clonotype was seen only a few times. This rearrangement joins TRBV5-1 to TRBJ1-5, with 7 bases aligning to TRBD1. Trimming removed 5 bases from V and 7 bases from J; junction bases left unmatched: 6. The germline V gene encodes CDR1 SGHRS and CDR2 YFSETQ. The CDR3 is 13 amino acids. The CDR3 here is CASSWTGEQPQHF. The CDR3 DNA follows: TGCGCCAGCAGTTGGACAGGTGAACAGCCCCAGCATTTT.

There are many counts of this clonotype. The genes are TRBV9 and TRBJ1-1, with D possibly TRBD1 on 5 matching bases. Germline-derived CDR1 and CDR2 are SGDLS and YYNGEE. The V gene lost 3 bases and the J gene lost 4 bases, with 10 bases spanning the gap. The CDR3 runs 13 residues. The CDR3 nucleotides are TGTGCCAGCAGCGGCGGGGGGGGCACTGAAGCTTTCTTT. As protein: CASSGGGGTEAFF.

The sample holds many counts of this clonotype. The conserved final phenylalanine or tryptophan is absent from the CDR3, which likely points to a read error. The DNA is left out, because the CDR3 cannot be placed on it with certainty; the CDR3 is given as TCRdb lists it. The V gene is TRBV20-1, the J gene TRBJ2-1; the table's D gene call, TRBD1, was not cross checked with the DNA. Germline V gene lookup returns CDR1 DFQATT and CDR2 SNEGSKA (reference sequence). The CDR3 sequence runs 13 residues, both termini included. CDR3 loop: CSARRHREGEGVI.

The chain joins TRBV5-1 to TRBJ1-4; the match to TRBD1 covers 9 bases. Germline trimming cut 4 bases from V and 7 bases from J; bases unmatched to any gene: 5. The CDR3 consists of 14 residues. Germline assignment: CDR1 SGHRS and CDR2 YFSETQ. CDR3 bases: TGCGCCAGCAGCCGGGACAGGGCGGGTGAAAAACTGTTTTTT. Residues: CASSRDRAGEKLFF.

This clonotype came up many times. One end of the junction varies from germline; a read error may be responsible. The chain has TRBV15 and TRBJ2-7; tentative D call: TRBD1 (6 bases). The CDR3 has 15 residues. CDR1 is LNHNV, CDR2 YYDKDF, per germline (reference sequence). The CDR3 here is CATSRGQADSSEQYF. The CDR3, as DNA: TGTGCCACCAGCAGAGGACAGGCGGACTCCTCCGAGCAGTACTTC.